One and the same sample provided the 14 T cell receptor beta chains below, sequenced in a study of T cell repertoires in cytomegalovirus infection. MiXCR, applied by TCRdb to the reads, yields one record per CDR3 protein. The sample carries 550,000 to 700,000 distinct CDR3 sequences, roughly 42% recorded once. These receptors lack a known antigen. This specimen consisted of cultured PBMCs, obtained from culture after CMV antigen stimulation. Receptor source: a human donor in good health (CMV status not recorded). Some clones in this sample may be carry-over from other donors' samples.

A few counts support this clonotype. The chain has TRBV7-2 and TRBJ2-1, with 10 bases lining up with TRBD2. V shed 3 bases, J shed 8 bases, and the junction held 4 bases outside the gene matches. In germline, CDR1 is SGHTA, CDR2 FQGNSA. This CDR3 contains 14 residues. CDR3 nucleotide sequence: TGTGCCAGCAGCTTGCAGCGGGGGGGCTATGAGCAGTTCTTC. The encoded protein is CASSLQRGGYEQFF.

The V gene is TRBV6-1, the J gene TRBJ2-1, with no clear D. This CDR3 spans 13 amino acids. Germline V gene data show CDR1 as MNHNS and CDR2 as SASEGT. V lost 7 bases, J lost 7 bases, and 14 bases lay in between. The DNA of the CDR3 is TGTGCCAGCAACCGGGCCCGTTTAAATGAGCAGTTCTTC. This translates into CASNRARLNEQFF.

The chain recombines TRBV20-1 with TRBJ2-7, with a tentative D call TRBD2 (6 bases). Germline CDR1 DFQATT, CDR2 SNEGSKA (reference sequence). Trimming took 4 bases from V and 2 from J, leaving 15 bases between them. The CDR3 consists of 14 residues. The DNA of the CDR3 is TGCAGTGCTACCCCTCTAGCGCAGGCCTACGAGCAGTACTTC. It translates to CSATPLAQAYEQYF.

The chain is built from TRBV20-1 and TRBJ2-1; either TRBD1 or TRBD2 may supply D (6 bases each). Germline CDR1 is DFQATT and CDR2 is SNEGSKA (reference sequence). CDR3 length: 15 amino acids. V was shortened by 4 bases and J by 1 base, with 14 bases between the two germline ends. The CDR3 sequence: CSAIWGAQSYNEQFF. The DNA for the CDR3 is TGCAGTGCTATTTGGGGGGCCCAGTCCTACAATGAGCAGTTCTTC.

This clonotype was counted only a few times. This chain connects TRBV7-2 to TRBJ2-5; D remains unclear. The V gene's germline CDR1 is SGHTA and CDR2 FQGNSA. CDR3 length equals 13 residues. V lost 5 bases and J lost 2, with 9 bases in between. CDR3 in amino acids: CASSVAPQETQYF. DNA of the CDR3: TGTGCCAGCAGCGTCGCGCCGCAAGAGACCCAGTACTTC.

J is TRBJ2-1 and V is TRBV11-2; 9 nucleotides agree with TRBD2. Germline trimming cut 5 bases from V and 3 bases from J; bases unmatched to any gene: 5. From germline, CDR1 is SGHAT and CDR2 FQNNGV. This CDR3 has 15 amino acids. The DNA of the CDR3 is TGTGCCAGCAGCCCCGATAGCGGGAGCTACAATGAGCAGTTCTTC. This codes for CASSPDSGSYNEQFF.

The chain recombines TRBV7-2 with TRBJ1-3, with unresolved D. CDR3 length: 14 amino acids. Germline assignment: CDR1 SGHTA and CDR2 FQGNSA. With 0 bases removed from V and 3 bases from J, the gap between germline ends came to 6 bases. The CDR3 nucleotides read TGTGCCAGCAGCTTAGCGGCCATTGGAAACACCATATATTTT. Translated: CASSLAAIGNTIYF.

The chain links TRBV7-9 to TRBJ1-6, with D possibly matching TRBD1 (5 bases). The CDR3 runs to 14 residues. Deletions cut 7 bases from V and 9 bases from J, with 16 bases between. The germline V gene has CDR1 SEHNR and CDR2 FQNEAQ (reference sequence). In nucleotides, the CDR3 is TGTGCCAGCACCCTCGGGGGGGTGGGTTCACCCCTCCACTTT. This encodes CASTLGGVGSPLHF. The variable domain in full, completed from reference TRBV7-9 and TRBJ1-6, reads DTGVSQNPRHKITKRGQNVTFRCDPISEHNRLYWYRQTLGQGPEFLTYFQNEAQLEKSRLLSDRFSAERPKGSFSTLEIQRTEQGDSAMYLCASTLGGVGSPLHFGNGTRLTVT.

The chain carries TRBV19 and TRBJ2-3; D remains ambiguous. This CDR3 comprises 14 residues. V shed 6 bases and J shed 1 base, with 11 bases lying between them. Germline CDR1 LNHDA, CDR2 SQIVND (reference sequence). The CDR3 DNA reads as TGTGCCAGTAGCCCGAAGGTGGGCACAGATACGCAGTATTTT. Its protein product is CASSPKVGTDTQYF.

The chain combines TRBV19 with TRBJ2-1; 10 nucleotides match TRBD1. CDR1 is LNHDA, CDR2 SQIVND, per germline (reference sequence). The junction had 4 bases not matched to a gene; V was cut back by 6 bases and J by 5 bases. This CDR3 comprises 14 residues. CDR3 sequence: CASSPTGGNNEQFF. The DNA of the CDR3 is TGTGCCAGTAGCCCGACAGGGGGCAACAATGAGCAGTTCTTC.

The V gene is TRBV7-2, the J gene TRBJ2-3; D not certain. CDR1 and CDR2 (germline): SGHTA, FQGNSA. Trimming removed 5 bases from V and 5 bases from J, with 11 bases in between. CDR3 length: 13 residues. The CDR3 DNA sequence: TGTGCCAGCAGCCCCGTCCGTGGAGATACGCAGTATTTT. Encoded protein: CASSPVRGDTQYF.

The rearrangement links TRBV7-9 to TRBJ2-5; TRBD1 aligns across 7 bases. After removal of 4 bases from V and 13 bases from J, the junction contained 12 bases not matched to a gene. The CDR3 sequence is 13 residues long. Germline-derived CDR1 and CDR2 are SEHNR and FQNEAQ (reference sequence). CDR3 in DNA: TGTGCCAGCAGCTCTTCACAGGGGACCCAGTGGTACTTC. Translated, it gives CASSSSQGTQWYF.

The rearrangement uses TRBV11-2 and TRBJ1-2; D gene ambiguous. The ends were cut back, 5 bases at V and 0 bases at J, with 13 bases in the middle. Per the germline V gene, CDR1 is SGHAT and CDR2 is FQNNGV. The CDR3 has 15 amino acids. The CDR3 nucleotides are TGTGCCAGCAGCCCAATGACTTCAGCTAACTATGGCTACACCTTC. Translation: CASSPMTSANYGYTF.

The V and J genes are TRBV2 and TRBJ1-5; TRBD1 might be the D (6 bases). Trimming shortened V by 3 bases and J by 15 bases, and 12 bases separated the two germline ends. This CDR3 has 11 amino acids. Germline values: CDR1 SNHLY, CDR2 FYNNEI. The CDR3 bases are TGTGCCAGCAGTGAGGGGGCCCTTGGGCATTTT. Residues: CASSEGALGHF.